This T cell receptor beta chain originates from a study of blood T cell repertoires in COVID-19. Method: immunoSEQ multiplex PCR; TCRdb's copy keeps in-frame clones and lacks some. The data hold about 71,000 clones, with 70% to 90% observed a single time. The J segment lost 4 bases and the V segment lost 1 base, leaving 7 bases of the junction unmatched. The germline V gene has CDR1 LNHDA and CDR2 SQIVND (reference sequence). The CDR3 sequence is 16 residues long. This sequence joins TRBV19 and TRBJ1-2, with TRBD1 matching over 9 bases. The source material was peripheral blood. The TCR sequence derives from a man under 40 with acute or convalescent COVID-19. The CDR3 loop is CASSIVPRQGGYGYTF. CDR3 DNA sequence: TGTGCCAGTAGTATAGTCCCACGACAGGGGGGCTATGGCTACACCTTC.